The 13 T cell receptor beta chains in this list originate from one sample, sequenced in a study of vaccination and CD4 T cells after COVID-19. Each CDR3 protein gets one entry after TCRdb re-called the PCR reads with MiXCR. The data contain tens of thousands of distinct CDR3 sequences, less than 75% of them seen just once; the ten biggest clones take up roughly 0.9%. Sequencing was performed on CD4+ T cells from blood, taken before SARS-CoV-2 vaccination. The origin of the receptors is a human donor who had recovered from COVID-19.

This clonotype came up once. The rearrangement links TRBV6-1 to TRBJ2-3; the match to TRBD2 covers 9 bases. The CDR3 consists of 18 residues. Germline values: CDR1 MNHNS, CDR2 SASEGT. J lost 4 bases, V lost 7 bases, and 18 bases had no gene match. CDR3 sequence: CASTPVRRAGGPSDTQYF. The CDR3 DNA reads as TGTGCCAGCACTCCGGTGCGCCGGGCGGGAGGGCCCTCAGATACGCAGTATTTT.

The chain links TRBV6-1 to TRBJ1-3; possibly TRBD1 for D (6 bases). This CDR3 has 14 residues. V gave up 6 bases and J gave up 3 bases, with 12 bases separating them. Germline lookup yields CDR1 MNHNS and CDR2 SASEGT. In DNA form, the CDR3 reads TGTGCCAGCAGCCAACACAGGGATGGAAACACCATATATTTT. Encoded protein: CASSQHRDGNTIYF.

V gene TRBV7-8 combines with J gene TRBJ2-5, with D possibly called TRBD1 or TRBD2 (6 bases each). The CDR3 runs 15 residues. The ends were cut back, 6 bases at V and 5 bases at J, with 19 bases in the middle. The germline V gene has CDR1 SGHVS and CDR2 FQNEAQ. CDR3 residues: CASSQRAGQGETQYF. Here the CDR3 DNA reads TGTGCCAGCAGTCAGCGGGCCGGTCAGGGGGAGACCCAGTACTTC.

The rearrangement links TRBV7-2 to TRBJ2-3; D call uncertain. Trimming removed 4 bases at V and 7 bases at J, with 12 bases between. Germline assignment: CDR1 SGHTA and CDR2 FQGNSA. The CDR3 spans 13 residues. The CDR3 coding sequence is TGTGCCAGCAGCTCACTACATGGGAATACGCAGTATTTT. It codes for CASSSLHGNTQYF.

The CDR3 is CASSIRDGSYEQYF. The CDR3 region has the DNA TGTGCCAGTAGTATTAGGGATGGGTCCTACGAGCAGTACTTC. The chain employs TRBV19 and TRBJ2-7; D not resolved. Trimming took off 3 bases at V and 1 base at J, with 10 bases between the two ends. The CDR3 loop spans 14 amino acids. CDR1 LNHDA and CDR2 SQIVND come from the germline V gene (reference sequence).

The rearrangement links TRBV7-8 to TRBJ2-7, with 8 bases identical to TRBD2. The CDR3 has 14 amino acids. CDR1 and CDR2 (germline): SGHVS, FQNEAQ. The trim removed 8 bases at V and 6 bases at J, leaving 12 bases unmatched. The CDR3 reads CASRLGAGVGEQYF. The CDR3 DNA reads TGTGCCAGCCGTTTGGGAGCGGGAGTCGGCGAGCAGTACTTC.

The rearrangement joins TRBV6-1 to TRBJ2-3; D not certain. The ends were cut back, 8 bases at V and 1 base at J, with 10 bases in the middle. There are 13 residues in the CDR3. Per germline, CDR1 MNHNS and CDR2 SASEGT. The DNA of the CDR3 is TGTGCCAGCCGCCAGCAACGCACAGATACGCAGTATTTT. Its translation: CASRQQRTDTQYF.

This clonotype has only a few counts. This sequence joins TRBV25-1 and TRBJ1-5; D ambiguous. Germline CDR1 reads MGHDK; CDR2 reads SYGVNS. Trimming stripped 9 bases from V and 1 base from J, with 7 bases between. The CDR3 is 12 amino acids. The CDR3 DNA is TGTGCCAGTCAGGTGAGCAATCAGCCCCAGCATTTT. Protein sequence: CASQVSNQPQHF.

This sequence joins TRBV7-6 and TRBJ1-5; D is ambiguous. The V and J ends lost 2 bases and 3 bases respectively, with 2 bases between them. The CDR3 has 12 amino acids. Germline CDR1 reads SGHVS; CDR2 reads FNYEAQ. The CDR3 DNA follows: TGTGCCAGCAGCTTAAACAATCAGCCCCAGCATTTT. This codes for CASSLNNQPQHF.

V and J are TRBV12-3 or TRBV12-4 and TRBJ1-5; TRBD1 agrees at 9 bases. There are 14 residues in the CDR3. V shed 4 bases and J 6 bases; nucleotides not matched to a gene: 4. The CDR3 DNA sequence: TGTGCCAGCAGTTCAACAGGGGGCGGTCAGCCCCAGCATTTT. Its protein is CASSSTGGGQPQHF.

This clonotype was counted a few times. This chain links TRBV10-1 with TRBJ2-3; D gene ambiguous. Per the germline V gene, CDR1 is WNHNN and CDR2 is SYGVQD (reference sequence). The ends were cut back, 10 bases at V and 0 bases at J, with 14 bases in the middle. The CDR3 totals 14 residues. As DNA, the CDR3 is TGCGCCACGCGAGAAGGAGACAGCACAGATACGCAGTATTTT. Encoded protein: CATREGDSTDTQYF.

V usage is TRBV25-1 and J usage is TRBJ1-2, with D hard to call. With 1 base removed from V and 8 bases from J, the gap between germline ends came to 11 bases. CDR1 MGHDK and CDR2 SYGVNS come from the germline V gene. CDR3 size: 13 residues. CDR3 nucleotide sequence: TGTGCCAGCAGTGAATTAAGAGGGTTGGGCTACACCTTC. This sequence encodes CASSELRGLGYTF.

CDR3 in amino acids: CSAPPRTDSPLHF. The CDR3 DNA reads as TGCAGCGCTCCCCCCAGGACGGATTCACCCCTCCACTTT. This chain uses TRBV29-1 with TRBJ1-6, with D unresolved. There are 13 residues in the CDR3. V lost 7 bases to trimming and J lost 8 bases, with 15 bases between them. Germline CDR1 and CDR2: SQVTM and ANQGSEA.